These 32 T cell receptor beta chains share one sample of origin, sequenced in a study of tumor and adjacent non-tumor tissue in lung cancer. This sample's RNA came from whole unsorted tissue. Distant lung tissue was collected more than 3 cm away from the tumor edge. Three rounds of nested PCR, following a modified ARM-PCR protocol, produced the TCRbeta library. TCRdb reanalysed the multiplex PCR reads using MiXCR and keeps one entry per CDR3 protein. The data contain tens of thousands of distinct CDR3 sequences, nearly 70% of them seen just once; the ten biggest clones take up about a quarter. The sample comprised distant non-tumor lung tissue. The receptors here all came from a woman between 45 and 65 years old with non-small cell lung cancer.

Remarks on this clonotype: Compared with germline, one end of the junction differs, possibly owing to a read error. The gene calls are TRBV10-2 and TRBJ1-2; D is ambiguous. Per germline, CDR1 WSHSY and CDR2 SAAADI. The CDR3 contains 13 residues. Here the CDR3 reads CASSEYGSYGYTF. The CDR3 DNA reads as TGTGCCAGCAGCGAGTACGGGTCCTATGGCTACACCTTC.

The sample holds many counts of this clonotype. This chain links TRBV6-1 with TRBJ2-7; D uncertain. The CDR3 sequence is 13 residues long. Trimming removed 3 bases from V and 2 bases from J, with 8 bases in between. Per the germline V gene, CDR1 is MNHNS and CDR2 is SASEGT. Here the CDR3 DNA reads TGTGCCAGCAGTGAGGTCCCTACCTACGAGCAGTACTTC. This codes for CASSEVPTYEQYF.

On this clonotype itself: The junction differs from germline at one of its ends, possibly a read error. DNA for the CDR3: TGTACCAGCAGCTCGCGGGCAGCAGGACAGAATAGCAATCAGCCCCAGCATTTT. Amino acids: CTSSSRAAGQNSNQPQHF. The chain employs TRBV6-5 and TRBJ1-5, with D tentatively TRBD1 (6 bases). Germline loops: CDR1 MNHEY, CDR2 SVGAGI. The CDR3 has 18 residues.

Points on this clonotype: A much bigger clone sits one base away, suggesting this may be a read error. V and J are TRBV28 and TRBJ2-3; D ambiguous. With 10 bases removed from V and 2 bases from J, the gap between germline ends came to 19 bases. Per the germline V gene, CDR1 is MDHEN and CDR2 is SYDVKM. The CDR3 spans 15 residues. In DNA, the CDR3 is TGTGCCAACCGCCCCGGTACATTGAACACAGATACGCAGTATTTT. It translates to CANRPGTLNTDTQYF.

Remarks on this clonotype: The junction shows a germline mismatch at one end, possibly a read error. The rearrangement joins TRBV4-2 to TRBJ2-1; 7 bases line up with TRBD2. The CDR3 runs 16 residues. In germline, CDR1 is LGHNA, CDR2 YNFKEQ. CDR3 coding DNA: TGTGCCAGCAACCAAGATATAGCGGGCTCCTACAATGAGCAGCTCTTC. Residues: CASNQDIAGSYNEQLF.

The chain combines TRBV30 with TRBJ2-7; no reliable D call. The CDR3 is 11 residues long. V lost 0 bases to trimming and J lost 5 bases, with 5 bases between them. Germline assignment: CDR1 GTSNPN and CDR2 SVGIG (reference sequence). The CDR3 sequence: CAWSVLDEQYF. In DNA form, the CDR3 reads TGTGCCTGGAGTGTTTTGGACGAGCAGTACTTC.

In regard to this clonotype: One end of the junction varies from germline; a read error may be responsible. V is TRBV29-1 and J is TRBJ2-5; the D gene is possibly TRBD1 (6 bases). CDR3 size: 13 residues. The V gene's germline CDR1 is SQVTM and CDR2 ANQGSEA. The CDR3 sequence is CGVARNRAETQYF. Here the CDR3 DNA reads TGCGGCGTGGCCCGGAACAGGGCTGAGACCCAGTACTTC.

The chain is built from TRBV11-2 and TRBJ2-7, with D perhaps TRBD1 or TRBD2 (5 bases each). V lost 9 bases and J lost 7, with 19 bases in between. This CDR3 comprises 13 residues. In germline, CDR1 is SGHAT, CDR2 FQNNGV. CDR3 sequence: CARSVVGPWEQYF. As DNA, the CDR3 is TGTGCCAGGAGCGTAGTGGGACCGTGGGAGCAGTACTTC.

In the case of this clonotype: It is likely a read error, because the conserved phenylalanine at the end of the CDR3 is missing. Because the CDR3's place on the DNA is in doubt, the DNA is left out and the CDR3 is given as listed by TCRdb. The chain recombines TRBV11-2 with TRBJ2-1; TRBD2, as called in the table, went unchecked against the DNA. The CDR3 is 14 residues long, ends included. Germline V gene sequence: CDR1 SGHAT, CDR2 FQNNGV. The chain's CDR3 is CASSFLAQYNEQSL.

About this clonotype: The junction does not match germline at one end; this may be a read error. V gene TRBV29-1 combines with J gene TRBJ2-2, with 8 bases fitting TRBD2. The CDR3 sequence is 15 residues long. CDR1 SQVTM and CDR2 ANQGSEA come from the germline V gene. Here the CDR3 DNA reads TGCAACGTTGTTCTCCTGACGGGAGGGGTCGGGGAGCTGTTTTTT. It translates to CNVVLLTGGVGELFF.

The sample holds many counts of this clonotype. V usage is TRBV20-1 and J usage is TRBJ2-1; 9 bases agree with TRBD2. The V segment lost 1 base and the J segment 2 bases; nucleotides outside the gene matches: 9. CDR3 size: 17 residues. Germline V gene data show CDR1 as DFQATT and CDR2 as SNEGSKA (reference sequence). CDR3 sequence: CSARGVSGRGTYNEQFF. DNA for the CDR3: TGCAGTGCTAGAGGTGTTAGCGGGAGAGGCACCTACAATGAGCAGTTCTTC.

The CDR3 region has the DNA TGTGCCAGCAACCTAGCGACAGGGACAGATACGCAGTATTTT. Protein: CASNLATGTDTQYF. The rearrangement joins TRBV11-1 to TRBJ2-3, with D possibly matching TRBD1 (7 bases). Germline assignment: CDR1 SGHAT and CDR2 FQDESV (reference sequence). The V end was cut by 7 bases, the J end by 3 bases, with 14 bases between. The CDR3 sequence is 14 residues long.

As for this clonotype: With a much larger clone just one base away, this may be a read error. The V and J genes are TRBV6-2 or TRBV6-3 and TRBJ1-1; 8 bases line up with TRBD1. J lost 3 bases, V lost 7 bases, and 10 bases had no gene match. The CDR3 covers 15 residues. CDR1 is MNHEY, CDR2 SVGEGT, per germline. The CDR3 DNA sequence: TGTGCCAGCAACCAGGACAGGGATTCGGACACTGAAGCTTTCTTT. As protein: CASNQDRDSDTEAFF.

With regard to this clonotype: One base away lies a much larger clone, so this may be a sequencing read error. The chain has TRBV28 and TRBJ1-1; no definite D call. CDR1 is MDHEN, CDR2 SYDVKM, per germline. This CDR3 has 14 amino acids. CDR3 coding DNA: TGTGCCAGCAGTTTAAGTGGCGGCCTCACTGAAACTTTCTTT. Translation gives CASSLSGGLTETFF.

This clonotype was seen at least ten times. The chain has TRBV7-9 and TRBJ2-7; no firm D call. This CDR3 contains 12 residues. Germline V gives CDR1 SEHNR, CDR2 FQNEAQ (reference sequence). Trimming cost V 5 bases and J 6 bases, with 11 bases left between them. The DNA of the CDR3 is TGTGCCAGCAGCCCTTTCCATTCCGAGCAGTACTTC. Translated: CASSPFHSEQYF. The full variable domain, its missing parts supplied by reference TRBV7-9 and TRBJ2-7, is DTGVSQNPRHKITKRGQNVTFRCDPISEHNRLYWYRQTLGQGPEFLTYFQNEAQLEKSRLLSDRFSAERPKGSFSTLEIQRTEQGDSAMYLCASSPFHSEQYFGPGTRLTVT.

With respect to this clonotype: A read error may account for a junction end that differs from germline. The CDR3 spells CVSRRTGDSPLHF. DNA for the CDR3: TGTGTCAGCAGAAGGACAGGGGATTCACCCCTCCACTTT. J is TRBJ1-6 and V is TRBV6-5; 9 bases line up with TRBD1. Germline loops: CDR1 MNHEY, CDR2 SVGAGI. The CDR3 loop spans 13 amino acids.

This clonotype was picked up a small number of times. V gene TRBV28 combines with J gene TRBJ1-1; D is ambiguous. The CDR3 covers 14 residues. CDR1 is MDHEN and CDR2 is SYDVKM in the germline V gene. V lost 6 bases, J lost 4 bases, and 15 bases lay in between. CDR3 sequence reads: CASSVDASATEAFF. The CDR3 DNA reads as TGTGCCAGCAGCGTAGACGCATCCGCCACTGAAGCTTTCTTT.

The CDR3 DNA reads TGTGCCACCTGTGCGGCTAGCGGGACTGTCACAGATACGCAGTATTTT. Encoded protein: CATCAASGTVTDTQYF. The chain links TRBV24-1 to TRBJ2-3; 9 nucleotides line up with TRBD2. Germline-derived CDR1 and CDR2 are KGHDR and SFDVKD. The CDR3 spans 16 residues. The J segment lost 2 bases and the V segment lost 9 bases, leaving 11 bases of the junction unmatched.

This clonotype was observed many times. This rearrangement joins TRBV20-1 to TRBJ2-3; D is possibly TRBD1 or TRBD2 (5 bases each). V dropped 3 bases and J dropped 2 bases, with 9 bases sitting between them. CDR3 length: 13 amino acids. CDR1 DFQATT and CDR2 SNEGSKA come from the germline V gene (reference sequence). The CDR3 DNA follows: TGCAGTGCTAGGGGGACCATCACAGATACGCAGTATTTT. It yields the protein CSARGTITDTQYF.

This sequence joins TRBV11-2 and TRBJ2-7; maybe TRBD1 (6 bases). Germline assignment: CDR1 SGHAT and CDR2 FQNNGV. V was clipped by 1 base and J by 8 bases, with 15 bases between them. This CDR3 is 14 amino acids long. The DNA for the CDR3 is TGTGCCAGCAGCTTAGTGGGCGTGGGGGACAAGCAGTACTTC. Translated, it gives CASSLVGVGDKQYF.

This clonotype appeared a few times. V is TRBV18 and J is TRBJ2-4, with D unresolved. Trimming removed 0 bases at V and 1 base at J, with 1 base between. Looked up from germline, CDR1 is KGHSH and CDR2 is LQKENI. The CDR3 spans 13 residues. CDR3 amino acids: CASSPPAKNIQYF. The CDR3 nucleotides are TGTGCCAGCTCACCACCGGCCAAAAACATTCAGTACTTC.

The genes are TRBV20-1 and TRBJ2-4; TRBD2 agrees at 9 bases. The CDR3 totals 15 residues. CDR1 is DFQATT and CDR2 is SNEGSKA in the germline V gene (reference sequence). With 5 bases clipped from V and 12 bases from J, the junction kept 17 bases outside the gene matches. The CDR3 nucleotides are TGCAGTGCTTCATCCTCCTCTAGCGGGATCGGGTCTCAGTACTTC. It codes for CSASSSSSGIGSQYF.

This sequence joins TRBV7-9 and TRBJ2-1; possibly TRBD2 for D (5 bases). CDR3 length: 13 residues. Trimming took off 6 bases at V and 7 bases at J, with 13 bases between the two ends. In germline, CDR1 is SEHNR, CDR2 FQNEAQ (reference sequence). The CDR3 region has the DNA TGTGCCAGCAGTCCGGACGGCGGGAATGAGCAGTTCTTC. Its translation is CASSPDGGNEQFF.

The table lists this clonotype with many counts. The chain has TRBV9 and TRBJ2-5, with D perhaps assigned TRBD1 or TRBD2 (5 bases each). Trimming pared 0 bases from V and 4 bases from J, leaving 10 bases between. From germline, CDR1 is SGDLS and CDR2 YYNGEE. The CDR3 runs to 14 residues. CDR3 amino acids: CASSVGRGTETQYF. CDR3 coding DNA: TGTGCCAGCAGCGTAGGGCGTGGGACAGAGACCCAGTACTTC.

The V call is TRBV11-1, the J call TRBJ1-2; D remains unclear. Germline CDR1 is SGHAT and CDR2 is FQDESV (reference sequence). The CDR3 loop spans 13 amino acids. The V end lost 5 bases, the J end lost 6 bases, and 13 bases lay between the germline ends. This chain's CDR3 is CASSVYYDNGYTF. CDR3 in DNA: TGTGCCAGCAGCGTATACTACGACAATGGCTACACCTTC.

This clonotype appeared many times. V gene TRBV12-3 or TRBV12-4 combines with J gene TRBJ2-2, with a possible D match to TRBD1 (5 bases). V was pared by 6 bases and J by 3 bases, with 8 bases between. CDR3 length equals 13 residues. The CDR3 region has the DNA TGTGCCAGCAGGACAGAGTACACCGGGGAGCTGTTTTTT. Amino acid sequence: CASRTEYTGELFF.

With respect to this clonotype: Sequence at one end of the junction differs from germline and may be a read error. V usage is TRBV11-1 and J usage is TRBJ2-2; 8 bases line up with TRBD1. This CDR3 has 13 amino acids. CDR1 and CDR2 (germline): SGHAT, FQDESV (reference sequence). CDR3 in amino acids: CASRGTGRGELFF. Here the CDR3 DNA reads TGCGCCAGCAGGGGGACAGGTCGCGGGGAGCTGTTTTTT. Full variable domain (missing parts from reference TRBV11-1 and TRBJ2-2): EAEVAQSPRYKITEKSQAVAFWCDPISGHATLYWYRQILGQGPELLVQFQDESVVDDSQLPKDRFSAERLKGVDSTLKIQPAELGDSAMYLCASRGTGRGELFFGEGSRLTVL.

On this clonotype: A much larger clone lies one base from this, so it may be a read error. J is TRBJ2-3 and V is TRBV4-3; 7 bases line up with TRBD2. The V segment lost 0 bases and the J segment 6 bases; nucleotides outside the gene matches: 9. This CDR3 has 16 amino acids. CDR1 is LGHNA and CDR2 is YSLEER in the germline V gene. CDR3 nucleotide sequence: TGCGCCAGCAGCCAAGATACAGCGGGATGGGGCGATACGCAGTATTTT. As protein: CASSQDTAGWGDTQYF.

At least ten counts were recorded for this clonotype. This chain uses TRBV7-8 with TRBJ2-3; D is perhaps TRBD1 (5 bases). Germline V lookup: CDR1 SGHVS, CDR2 FQNEAQ. Trimming took off 5 bases at V and 5 bases at J, with 11 bases between the two ends. CDR3 size: 13 residues. CDR3 residues: CASSPNRRDTQYF. The CDR3 DNA is TGTGCCAGCAGCCCTAACAGGAGAGATACGCAGTATTTT.

To note about this clonotype: A much larger clone differs from this one at a single base, so this may be a read error. V usage is TRBV20-1 and J usage is TRBJ2-7; 7 bases are shared with TRBD1. CDR3 length equals 12 residues. V lost 6 bases to trimming and J lost 9 bases; unmatched junction nucleotides: 11. In germline, CDR1 is DFQATT, CDR2 SNEGSKA (reference sequence). The CDR3 DNA follows: TGCAGTGCGTGGGGACAGCACGACGTGCAGTACTTC. Its translation is CSAWGQHDVQYF.

This clonotype came up many times. The V and J genes are TRBV11-2 and TRBJ2-1; TRBD2 agrees at 9 bases. Trimming removed 0 bases from V and 3 bases from J; junction bases left unmatched: 6. The germline CDR1 and CDR2 sequences are SGHAT and FQNNGV. This CDR3 has 17 residues. In DNA form, the CDR3 reads TGTGCCAGCAGCTTAGATTGGGCTAGCGGGGTCTACAATGAGCAGTTCTTC. Its protein is CASSLDWASGVYNEQFF.

Remarks on this clonotype: This may be a read error, as it is one base from a much larger clone. The chain couples TRBV20-1 to TRBJ2-7, with 8 bases lining up with TRBD2. The V and J ends lost 3 bases and 3 bases, in that order; junction bases with no gene match: 10. Germline V gives CDR1 DFQATT, CDR2 SNEGSKA (reference sequence). The CDR3 is made up of 15 amino acids. The CDR3 region is CSASGSGGTVYEQYF. The DNA of the CDR3 is TGCAGTGCTAGCGGAAGCGGGGGAACCGTCTACGAGCAGTACTTC.